This TCR beta chain was recorded in a study of cytomegalovirus exposure and HLA in healthy donors. Germline V CDR1 and CDR2: MNHEY, SMNVEV (reference sequence). The CDR3 totals 15 residues. Trimming cost V 5 bases and J 4 bases; bases outside gene matches: 6. General study results and limits: Immune exposure information comprised only CMV serostatus. CMV antigen specificity of three CMV-associated chains was confirmed in vitro.

Researchers ran the PCR with 60 Vbeta and 13 Jbeta primers. In the source study's methods: Approximately 11 million of about 80 million unique TCR beta chains were shared, per a later count. Repertoires were generated with immunoSEQ multiplex PCR, while TCRdb's copy carries only in-frame clones and drops some. The V and J calls and the clone size are those of that table, but D and trimming were determined from the DNA. The sample holds approximately 100,000 clones, around four fifths seen once. With regard to this clone: Its antigen is as yet unknown.

The chain couples TRBV27 to TRBJ2-1; 9 bases agree with TRBD2. The sample was PBMCs. This TCR came from a woman aged 40 to 50 in good health and CMV-seropositive. The CDR3 protein is CASSPGLAPYNEQFF. DNA for the CDR3: TGTGCCAGCAGTCCGGGACTAGCCCCTTACAATGAGCAGTTCTTC.